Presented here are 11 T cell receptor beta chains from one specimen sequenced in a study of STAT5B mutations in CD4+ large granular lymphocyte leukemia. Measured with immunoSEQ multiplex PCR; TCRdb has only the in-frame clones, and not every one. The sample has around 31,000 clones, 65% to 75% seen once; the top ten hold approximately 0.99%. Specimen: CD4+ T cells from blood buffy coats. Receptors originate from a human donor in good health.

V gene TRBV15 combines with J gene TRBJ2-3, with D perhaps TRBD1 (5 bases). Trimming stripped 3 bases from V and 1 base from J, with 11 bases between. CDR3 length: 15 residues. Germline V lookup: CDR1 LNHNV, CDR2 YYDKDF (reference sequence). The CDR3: CATSSLKGRTDTQYF. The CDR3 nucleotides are TGTGCCACCAGCAGTTTGAAGGGGCGCACAGATACGCAGTATTTT.

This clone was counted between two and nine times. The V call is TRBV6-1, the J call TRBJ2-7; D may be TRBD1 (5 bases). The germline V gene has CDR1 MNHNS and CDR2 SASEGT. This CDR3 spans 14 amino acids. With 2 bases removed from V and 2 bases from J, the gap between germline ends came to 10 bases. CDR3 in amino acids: CASSESHRPYEQYV. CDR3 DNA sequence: TGTGCCAGCAGTGAATCCCACAGGCCCTACGAGCAGTACGTC.

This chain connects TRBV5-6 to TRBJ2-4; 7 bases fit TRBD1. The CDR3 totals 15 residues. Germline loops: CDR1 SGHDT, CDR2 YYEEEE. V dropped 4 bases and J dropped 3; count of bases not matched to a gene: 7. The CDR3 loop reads CASSPGGSVKNIQYF. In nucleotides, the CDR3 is TGTGCCAGCAGCCCAGGGGGATCTGTCAAAAACATTCAGTACTTC.

The CDR3 reads CASSPRQGVNQPQHF. The CDR3 nucleotides read TGTGCCAGCTCACCACGGCAGGGGGTCAATCAGCCCCAGCATTTT. The J gene is TRBJ1-5, the V gene TRBV18; 7 bases are shared with TRBD1. The CDR3 is 15 amino acids. Germline CDR1 is KGHSH and CDR2 is LQKENI. V was pared by 1 base and J by 3 bases, with 3 bases of the junction left unmatched.

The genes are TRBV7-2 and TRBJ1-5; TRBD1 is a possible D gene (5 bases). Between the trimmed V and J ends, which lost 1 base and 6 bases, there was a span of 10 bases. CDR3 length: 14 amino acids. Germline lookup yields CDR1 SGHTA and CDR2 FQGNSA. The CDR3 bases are TGTGCCAGCAGCTTAGATCAGGGTCGTCAGCCCCAGCATTTT. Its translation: CASSLDQGRQPQHF.

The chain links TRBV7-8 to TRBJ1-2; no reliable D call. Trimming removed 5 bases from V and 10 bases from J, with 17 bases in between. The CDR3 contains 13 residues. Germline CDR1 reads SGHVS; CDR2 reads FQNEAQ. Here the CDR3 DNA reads TGTGCCAGCAGCCCCTCCAGGATTGAGTCCTACACCTTC. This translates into CASSPSRIESYTF.

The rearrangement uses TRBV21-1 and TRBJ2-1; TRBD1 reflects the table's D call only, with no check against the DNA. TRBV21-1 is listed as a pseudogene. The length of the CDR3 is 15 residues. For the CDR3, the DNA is TGTGCCAGCAGCTTCCGGGACAGGGCCTACAATGAGCAGTTCTTC. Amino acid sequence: CASSFRDRAYNEQFF.

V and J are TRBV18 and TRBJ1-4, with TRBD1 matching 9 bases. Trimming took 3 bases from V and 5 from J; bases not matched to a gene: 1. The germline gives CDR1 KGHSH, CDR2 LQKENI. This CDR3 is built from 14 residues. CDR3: CASSPGTGNEKLFF. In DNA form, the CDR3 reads TGTGCCAGCTCACCTGGGACAGGGAATGAAAAACTGTTTTTT.

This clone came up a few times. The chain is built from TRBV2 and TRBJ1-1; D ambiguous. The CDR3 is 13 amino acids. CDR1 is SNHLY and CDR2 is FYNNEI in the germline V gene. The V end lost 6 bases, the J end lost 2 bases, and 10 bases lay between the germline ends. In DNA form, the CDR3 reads TGTGCCAGCAGAGCATTTTCTAACACTGAAGCTTTCTTT. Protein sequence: CASRAFSNTEAFF.

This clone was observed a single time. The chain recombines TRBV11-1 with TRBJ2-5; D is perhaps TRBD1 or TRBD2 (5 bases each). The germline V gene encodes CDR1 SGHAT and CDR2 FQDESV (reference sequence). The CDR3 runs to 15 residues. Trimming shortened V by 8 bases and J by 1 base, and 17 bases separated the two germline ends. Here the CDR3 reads CASGTTGLAQETQYF. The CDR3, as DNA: TGTGCCAGCGGGACGACGGGGCTAGCCCAAGAGACCCAGTACTTC.

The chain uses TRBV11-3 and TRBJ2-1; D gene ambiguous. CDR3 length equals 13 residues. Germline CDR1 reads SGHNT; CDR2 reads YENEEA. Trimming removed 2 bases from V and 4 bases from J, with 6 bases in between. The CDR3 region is CASSLNAYNEQFF. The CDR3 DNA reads TGTGCCAGCAGCTTAAATGCTTACAATGAGCAGTTCTTC. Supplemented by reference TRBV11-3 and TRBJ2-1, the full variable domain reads EAGVVQSPRYKIIEKKQPVAFWCNPISGHNTLYWYLQNLGQGPELLIRYENEEAVDDSQLPKDRFSAERLKGVDSTLKIQPAELGDSAVYLCASSLNAYNEQFFGPGTRLTVL.